This is a list of T cell receptor beta chains from one sample in a study of cytomegalovirus exposure and HLA in healthy donors. The method was immunoSEQ multiplex PCR; TCRdb's version includes in-frame clones alone and lacks a portion of them. Of roughly 71,000 clones listed, approximately 67% are singletons. The specimen was PBMCs. Source of these receptors: a man aged 25-45 years in good health and CMV-seronegative. Both conserved end residues are part of each CDR3. A D gene is named only where the DNA matches it firmly. Part of the rows lack a size; the others show once, few, many or a class for expanded clones.

J: TRBJ2-7
V: TRBV6-6
size: NA
D: TRBD2
DNA: TGTGCCAGCAGTTACCCGACTAGCGGGGCGAACGAGCAGTACTTC
CDR3: CASSYPTSGANEQYF

J: TRBJ1-1
V: TRBV5-1
size: few
D: TRBD1
DNA: TGCGCCAGCAGCGGACAGGGCGGTCGGACTGAAGCTTTCTTT
CDR3: CASSGQGGRTEAFF

J: TRBJ1-2
V: TRBV13
size: NA
D: TRBD1
DNA: TGTGCCAGCAGCTTGACAGGGGGGTATCATGGCTACACCTTC
CDR3: CASSLTGGYHGYTF

J: TRBJ1-5
V: TRBV6-5
size: once
D: TRBD1
DNA: TGTGCCACTACGACAGGGGGCCTTAATCAGCCCCAGCATTTT
CDR3: CATTTGGLNQPQHF

J: TRBJ1-1
V: TRBV9
size: NA
D: TRBD1
DNA: TGTGCCAGCAGCCTTCGACAGGGGGCGAGGACTGAAGCTTTCTTT
CDR3: CASSLRQGARTEAFF

J: TRBJ2-1
V: TRBV7-2
size: NA
D: TRBD2
DNA: TGTGCCAGCAGCACTAGCGGGGCAGTTTGGGATGAGCAGTTCTTC
CDR3: CASSTSGAVWDEQFF

J: TRBJ2-5
V: TRBV29-1
size: NA
D: NA
DNA: TGCAGCGTTGAAGATCGTGGCCATAGCGAGTGGGAGGAGACCCAGTACTTC
CDR3: CSVEDRGHSEWEETQYF

J: TRBJ2-5
V: TRBV6-4
size: NA
D: TRBD2
DNA: TGTGCCAGCAGCCATACTAGCGGGGGGCAAGAGACCCAGTACTTC
CDR3: CASSHTSGGQETQYF

J: TRBJ2-6
V: TRBV2
size: NA
D: NA
DNA: TGTGCCAGCAGTGAAGCGCTAAGTGGTAGCTCTGGGGCCAACGTCCTGACTTTC
CDR3: CASSEALSGSSGANVLTF

J: TRBJ1-4
V: TRBV10-3
size: NA
D: NA
DNA: TGTGCCATCAGTGAGTTGGAGTATGCAACTAATGAAAAACTGTTTTTT
CDR3: CAISELEYATNEKLFF

J: TRBJ2-7
V: TRBV19
size: NA
D: TRBD1
DNA: TGTGCCACCGGAATGAGGACAGGGGGCGAGCAGTACTTC
CDR3: CATGMRTGGEQYF

J: TRBJ1-1
V: TRBV30
size: NA
D: TRBD1
DNA: TGTGCCTGGCAACAGGGGGCCCTTGACACTGAAGCTTTCTTT
CDR3: CAWQQGALDTEAFF

J: TRBJ2-1
V: TRBV1
size: NA
D: NA
DNA: TGCACCAGCACTTTGGGACTAGCGGGGGGGCCACGTCACAATGAGCAGTTCTTC
CDR3: CTSTLGLAGGPRHNEQFF

J: TRBJ2-2
V: TRBV2
size: NA
D: NA
DNA: TGTGCCAGCAGAAGTTCCGGGACTCTGAACACCGGGGAGCTGTTTTTT
CDR3: CASRSSGTLNTGELFF

J: TRBJ2-6
V: TRBV2
size: NA
D: TRBD2
DNA: TGTGCCAGCAGTGATTTTAGCGGGGGATCAGGGGCCAACGTCCTGACTTTC
CDR3: CASSDFSGGSGANVLTF

J: TRBJ1-1
V: TRBV5-4
size: NA
D: TRBD1
DNA: TGTGCCAGCAGCCCTCCTCCGGGACAGACCACTGAAGCTTTCTTT
CDR3: CASSPPPGQTTEAFF

J: TRBJ2-2
V: TRBV5-4
size: NA
D: TRBD2
DNA: TGTGCCAGCAGCTCCCTAGCGGGGGGCCGATACACCGGGGAGCTGTTTTTT
CDR3: CASSSLAGGRYTGELFF

J: TRBJ1-6
V: TRBV7-2
size: few
D: NA
DNA: TGTGCCAGCAGCTCGAGGGTGGGAGGCTCCTATAATTCACCCCTCCACTTT
CDR3: CASSSRVGGSYNSPLHF

J: TRBJ1-1
V: TRBV5-6
size: NA
D: TRBD1
DNA: TGTGCCAGCCTGCTGGGACAGGGATACACTGAAGCTTTCTTT
CDR3: CASLLGQGYTEAFF

J: TRBJ2-4
V: TRBV27
size: NA
D: NA
DNA: TGTGCCAGCACTTCCACTCTAGCCAAAAACATTCAGTACTTC
CDR3: CASTSTLAKNIQYF

J: TRBJ2-2
V: TRBV12-5
size: few
D: TRBD2
DNA: TGTGCTAGTGGTCCAAGGACTAGCGCCAACACCGGGGAGCTGTTTTTT
CDR3: CASGPRTSANTGELFF